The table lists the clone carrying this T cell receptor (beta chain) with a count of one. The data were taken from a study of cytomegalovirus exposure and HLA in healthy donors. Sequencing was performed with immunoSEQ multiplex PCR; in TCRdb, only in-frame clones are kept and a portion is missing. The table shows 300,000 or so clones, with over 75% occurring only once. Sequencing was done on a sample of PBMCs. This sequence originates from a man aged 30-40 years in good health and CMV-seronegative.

In DNA, the CDR3 is TGTGCCATCCGTCCCCGTGTAGTAGTCGGCAATGAGCAGTTCTTC. It is translated as CAIRPRVVVGNEQFF. V gene TRBV7-2 combines with J gene TRBJ2-1, with D uncertain. This CDR3 is built from 15 residues. Per the germline V gene, CDR1 is SGHTA and CDR2 is FQGNSA. Trimming removed 10 bases at V and 6 bases at J, with 22 bases between.